This T cell receptor beta chain was identified during a study of blood T cells in healthy people across ages. A second PCR, run for about 7 to 11 cycles, used a sample-barcoded 5' primer plus a J-beta primer mix. TCRdb reprocessed the 5' RACE reads with MiXCR, giving one entry per CDR3 protein. The data show about 730,000 distinct CDR3 sequences, around 46% seen once. Sequencing was performed on blood. The clonotype originates from a woman aged 60-75 years in good health.

CDR3 sequence: CSARRPGGQGNQPQHF. The CDR3, as DNA: TGCAGTGCTAGAAGGCCGGGGGGGCAGGGCAATCAGCCCCAGCATTTT. The chain combines TRBV20-1 with TRBJ1-5; a possible D gene is TRBD1 (6 bases). Trimming stripped 2 bases from V and 2 bases from J, with 16 bases between. Germline V gene data show CDR1 as DFQATT and CDR2 as SNEGSKA (reference sequence). This CDR3 contains 16 residues.